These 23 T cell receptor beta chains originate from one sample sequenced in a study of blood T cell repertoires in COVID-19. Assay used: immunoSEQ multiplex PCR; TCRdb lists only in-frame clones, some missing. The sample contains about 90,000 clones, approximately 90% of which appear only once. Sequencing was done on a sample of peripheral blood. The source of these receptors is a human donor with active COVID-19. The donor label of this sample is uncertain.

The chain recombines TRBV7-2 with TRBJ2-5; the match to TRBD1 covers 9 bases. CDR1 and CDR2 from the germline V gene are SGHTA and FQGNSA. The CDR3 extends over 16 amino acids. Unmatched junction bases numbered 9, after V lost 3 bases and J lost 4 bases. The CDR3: CASSFLDRGGGETQYF. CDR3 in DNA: TGTGCCAGCAGCTTCCTAGACAGGGGGGGTGGAGAGACCCAGTACTTC. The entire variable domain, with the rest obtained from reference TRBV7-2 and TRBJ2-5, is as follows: GAGVSQSPSNKVTEKGKDVELRCDPISGHTALYWYRQSLGQGLEFLIYFQGNSAPDKSGLPSDRFSAERTGGSVSTLTIQRTQQEDSAVYLCASSFLDRGGGETQYFGPGTRLLVL.

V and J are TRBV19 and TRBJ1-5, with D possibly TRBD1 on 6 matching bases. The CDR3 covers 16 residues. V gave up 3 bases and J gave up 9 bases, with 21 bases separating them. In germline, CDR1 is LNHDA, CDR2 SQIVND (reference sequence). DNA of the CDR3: TGTGCCAGTAGTATGATAGGACAGCGTTCGGGATGGCCCCAGCATTTT. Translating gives CASSMIGQRSGWPQHF.

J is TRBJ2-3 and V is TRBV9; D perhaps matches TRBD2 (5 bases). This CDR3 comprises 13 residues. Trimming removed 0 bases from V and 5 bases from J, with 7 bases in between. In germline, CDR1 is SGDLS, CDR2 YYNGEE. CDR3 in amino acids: CASSVGAGDTQYF. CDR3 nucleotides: TGTGCCAGCAGCGTAGGTGCGGGAGATACGCAGTATTTT.

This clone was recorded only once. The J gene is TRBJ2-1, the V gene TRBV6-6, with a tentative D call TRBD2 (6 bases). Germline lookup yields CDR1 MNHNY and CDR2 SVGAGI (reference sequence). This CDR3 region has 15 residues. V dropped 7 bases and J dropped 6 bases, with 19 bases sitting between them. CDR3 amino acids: CASTPGGILSNEQFF. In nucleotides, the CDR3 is TGTGCCAGCACGCCTGGAGGGATCCTCTCCAATGAGCAGTTCTTC.

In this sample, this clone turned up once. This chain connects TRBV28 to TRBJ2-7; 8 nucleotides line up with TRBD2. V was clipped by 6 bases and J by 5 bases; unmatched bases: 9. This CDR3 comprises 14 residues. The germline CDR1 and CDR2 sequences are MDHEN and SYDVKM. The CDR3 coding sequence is TGTGCCAGCAGCCCTACCAGCGGGGGACACGAGCAGTACTTC. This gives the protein CASSPTSGGHEQYF. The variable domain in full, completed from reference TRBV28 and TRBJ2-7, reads DVKVTQSSRYLVKRTGEKVFLECVQDMDHENMFWYRQDPGLGLRLIYFSYDVKMKEKGDIPEGYSVSREKKERFSLILESASTNQTSMYLCASSPTSGGHEQYFGPGTRLTVT.

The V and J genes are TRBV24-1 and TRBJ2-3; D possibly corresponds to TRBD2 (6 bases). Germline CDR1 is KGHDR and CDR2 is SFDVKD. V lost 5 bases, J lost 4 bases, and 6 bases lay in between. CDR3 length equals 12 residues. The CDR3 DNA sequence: TGTGCCACCAGTGGGGGGGCAGATACGCAGTATTTT. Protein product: CATSGGADTQYF.

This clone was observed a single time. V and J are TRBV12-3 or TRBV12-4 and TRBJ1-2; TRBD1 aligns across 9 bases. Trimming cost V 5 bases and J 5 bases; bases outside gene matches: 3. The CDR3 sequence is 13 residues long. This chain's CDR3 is CASSRTGVYGYTF. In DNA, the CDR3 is TGTGCCAGCAGTCGGACAGGGGTTTATGGCTACACCTTC.

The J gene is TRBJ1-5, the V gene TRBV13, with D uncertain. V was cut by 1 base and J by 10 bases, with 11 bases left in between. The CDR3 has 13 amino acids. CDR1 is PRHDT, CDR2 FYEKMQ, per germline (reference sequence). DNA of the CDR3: TGTGCCAGCAGCTTAGCATCGGGTCTCCCCCAGCATTTT. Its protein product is CASSLASGLPQHF.

CDR3 sequence: CASSVRQGMRTDTQYF. The CDR3 DNA sequence: TGCGCCAGCAGTGTCCGACAGGGGATGAGGACAGATACGCAGTATTTT. The chain employs TRBV10-1 and TRBJ2-3; 8 nucleotides agree with TRBD1. V shed 4 bases, J shed 3 bases, and the junction held 9 bases outside the gene matches. This CDR3 comprises 16 residues. Germline V gene data show CDR1 as WNHNN and CDR2 as SYGVQD (reference sequence).

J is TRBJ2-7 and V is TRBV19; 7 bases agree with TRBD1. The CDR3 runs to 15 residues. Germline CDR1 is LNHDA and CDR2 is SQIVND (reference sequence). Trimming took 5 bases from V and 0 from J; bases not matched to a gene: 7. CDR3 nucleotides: TGTGCCAGTAGTGGGGGACAGCGGAGCTCCTACGAGCAGTACTTC. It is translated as CASSGGQRSSYEQYF.

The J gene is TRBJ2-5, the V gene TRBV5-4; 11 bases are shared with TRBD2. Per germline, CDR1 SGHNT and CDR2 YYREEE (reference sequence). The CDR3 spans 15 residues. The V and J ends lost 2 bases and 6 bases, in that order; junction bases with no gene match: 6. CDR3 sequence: CASSFDSSGGKTQYF. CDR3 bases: TGTGCCAGCAGCTTTGACTCTAGCGGGGGGAAGACCCAGTACTTC.

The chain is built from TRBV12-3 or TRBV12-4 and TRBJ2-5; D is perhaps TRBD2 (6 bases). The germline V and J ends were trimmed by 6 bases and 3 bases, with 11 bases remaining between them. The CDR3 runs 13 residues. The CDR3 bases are TGTGCCAGCAGACTAGCTGGGGAAGAGACCCAGTACTTC. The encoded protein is CASRLAGEETQYF.

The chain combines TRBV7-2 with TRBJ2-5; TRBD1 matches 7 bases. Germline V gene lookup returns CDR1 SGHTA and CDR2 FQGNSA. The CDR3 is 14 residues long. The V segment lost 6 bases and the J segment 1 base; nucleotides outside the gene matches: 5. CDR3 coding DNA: TGTGCCAGCAGTCAGGGGGTTCCCCAAGAGACCCAGTACTTC. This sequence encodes CASSQGVPQETQYF.

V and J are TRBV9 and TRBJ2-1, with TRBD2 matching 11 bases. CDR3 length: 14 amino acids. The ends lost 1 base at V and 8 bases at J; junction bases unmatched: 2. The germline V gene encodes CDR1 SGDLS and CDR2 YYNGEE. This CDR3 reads CASSVLAGGDEQFF. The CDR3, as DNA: TGTGCCAGCAGCGTACTAGCGGGGGGTGATGAGCAGTTCTTC.

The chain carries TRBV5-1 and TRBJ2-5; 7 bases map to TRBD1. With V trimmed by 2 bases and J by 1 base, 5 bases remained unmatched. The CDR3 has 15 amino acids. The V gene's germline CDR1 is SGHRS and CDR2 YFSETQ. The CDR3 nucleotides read TGCGCCAGCAGCTTCATCGGGGACAGCCAAGAGACCCAGTACTTC. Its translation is CASSFIGDSQETQYF. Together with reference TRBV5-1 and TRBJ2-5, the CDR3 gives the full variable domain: KAGVTQTPRYLIKTRGQQVTLSCSPISGHRSVSWYQQTPGQGLQFLFEYFSETQRNKGNFPGRFSGRQFSNSRSEMNVSTLELGDSALYLCASSFIGDSQETQYFGPGTRLLVL.

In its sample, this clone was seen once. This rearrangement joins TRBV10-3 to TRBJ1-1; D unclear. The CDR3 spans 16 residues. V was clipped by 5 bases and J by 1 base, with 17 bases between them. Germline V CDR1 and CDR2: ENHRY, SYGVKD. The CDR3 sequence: CAISKTSEQRNTEAFF. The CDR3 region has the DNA TGTGCCATCAGTAAGACTTCAGAGCAAAGGAACACTGAAGCTTTCTTT.

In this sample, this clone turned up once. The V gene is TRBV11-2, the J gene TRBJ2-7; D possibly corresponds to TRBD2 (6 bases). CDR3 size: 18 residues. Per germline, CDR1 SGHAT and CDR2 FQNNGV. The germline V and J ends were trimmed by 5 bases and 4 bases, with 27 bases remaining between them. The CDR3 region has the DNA TGTGCCAGCAGCCCGACGAAGCGGGCCACCGGGGCTGTATACGAGCAGTACTTC. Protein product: CASSPTKRATGAVYEQYF.

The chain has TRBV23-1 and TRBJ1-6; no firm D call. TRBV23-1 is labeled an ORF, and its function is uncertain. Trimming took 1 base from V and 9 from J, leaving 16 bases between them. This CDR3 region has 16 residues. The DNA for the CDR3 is TGCGCCAGCAGTCAATTGGGCGGGGAATTAGGTTCACCCCTCCACTTT. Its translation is CASSQLGGELGSPLHF.

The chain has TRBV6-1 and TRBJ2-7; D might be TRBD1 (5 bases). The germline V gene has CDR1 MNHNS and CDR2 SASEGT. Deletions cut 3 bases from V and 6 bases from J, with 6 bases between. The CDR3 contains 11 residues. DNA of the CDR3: TGTGCCAGCAGTGACAGGGTCGAGCAGTACTTC. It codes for CASSDRVEQYF.

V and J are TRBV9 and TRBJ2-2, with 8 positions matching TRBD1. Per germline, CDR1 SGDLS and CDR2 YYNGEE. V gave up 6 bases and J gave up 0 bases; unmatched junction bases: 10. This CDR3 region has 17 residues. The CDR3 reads CASTLTGAPANTGELFF. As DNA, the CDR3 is TGTGCCAGCACCCTGACAGGGGCGCCGGCGAACACCGGGGAGCTGTTTTTT.

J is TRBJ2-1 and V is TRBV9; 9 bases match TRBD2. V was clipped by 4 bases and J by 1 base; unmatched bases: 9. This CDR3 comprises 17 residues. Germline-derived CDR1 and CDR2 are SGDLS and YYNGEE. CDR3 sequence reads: CASSYHRLAGSYNEQFF. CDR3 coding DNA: TGTGCCAGCAGCTATCATCGTCTAGCGGGGTCCTACAATGAGCAGTTCTTC.

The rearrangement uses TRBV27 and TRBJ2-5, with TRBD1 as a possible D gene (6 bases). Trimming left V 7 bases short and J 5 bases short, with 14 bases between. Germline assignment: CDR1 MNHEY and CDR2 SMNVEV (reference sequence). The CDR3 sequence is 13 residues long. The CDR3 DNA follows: TGTGCCAGCACTGTCAGGGGATGGGAGACCCAGTACTTC. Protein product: CASTVRGWETQYF.

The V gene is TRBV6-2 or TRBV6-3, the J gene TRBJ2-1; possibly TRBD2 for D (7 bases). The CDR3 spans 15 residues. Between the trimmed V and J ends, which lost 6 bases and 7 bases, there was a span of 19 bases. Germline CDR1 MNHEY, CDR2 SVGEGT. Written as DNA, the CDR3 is TGTGCCAGCAGCCCTGGGGGGCGGGGGCGGAATGAGCAGTTCTTC. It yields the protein CASSPGGRGRNEQFF.